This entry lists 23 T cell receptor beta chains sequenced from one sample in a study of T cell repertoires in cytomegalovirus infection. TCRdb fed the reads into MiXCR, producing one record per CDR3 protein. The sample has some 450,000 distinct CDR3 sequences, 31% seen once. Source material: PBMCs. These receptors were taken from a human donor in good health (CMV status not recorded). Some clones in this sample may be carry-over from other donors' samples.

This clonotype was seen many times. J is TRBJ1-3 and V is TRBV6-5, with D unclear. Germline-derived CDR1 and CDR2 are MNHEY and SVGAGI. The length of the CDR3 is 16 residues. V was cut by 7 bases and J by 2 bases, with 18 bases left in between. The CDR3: CASTKSRVRPGNTIYF. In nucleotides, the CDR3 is TGTGCCAGCACTAAATCAAGGGTTCGCCCTGGAAACACCATATATTTT.

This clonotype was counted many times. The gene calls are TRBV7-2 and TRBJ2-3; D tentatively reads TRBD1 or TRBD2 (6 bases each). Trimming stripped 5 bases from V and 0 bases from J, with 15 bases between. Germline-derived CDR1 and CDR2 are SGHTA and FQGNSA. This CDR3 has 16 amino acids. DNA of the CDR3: TGTGCCAGCAGCCAGTATGGGGGGCCAAGCACAGATACGCAGTATTTT. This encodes CASSQYGGPSTDTQYF. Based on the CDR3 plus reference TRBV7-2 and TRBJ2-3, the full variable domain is GAGVSQSPSNKVTEKGKDVELRCDPISGHTALYWYRQSLGQGLEFLIYFQGNSAPDKSGLPSDRFSAERTGGSVSTLTIQRTQQEDSAVYLCASSQYGGPSTDTQYFGPGTRLTVL.

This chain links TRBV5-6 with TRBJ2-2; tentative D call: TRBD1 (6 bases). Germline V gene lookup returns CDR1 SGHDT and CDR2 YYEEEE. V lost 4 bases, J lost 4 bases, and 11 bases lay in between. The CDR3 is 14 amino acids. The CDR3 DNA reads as TGTGCCAGCAGCACAGGGTACGGCACCGGGGAGCTGTTTTTT. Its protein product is CASSTGYGTGELFF.

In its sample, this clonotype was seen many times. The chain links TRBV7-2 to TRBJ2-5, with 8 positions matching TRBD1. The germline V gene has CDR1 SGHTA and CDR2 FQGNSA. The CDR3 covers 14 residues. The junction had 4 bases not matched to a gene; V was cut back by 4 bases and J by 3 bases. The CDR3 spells CASSSTGEKETQYF. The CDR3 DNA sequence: TGTGCCAGCAGCTCGACAGGGGAAAAAGAGACCCAGTACTTC. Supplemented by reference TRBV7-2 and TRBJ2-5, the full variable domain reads GAGVSQSPSNKVTEKGKDVELRCDPISGHTALYWYRQSLGQGLEFLIYFQGNSAPDKSGLPSDRFSAERTGGSVSTLTIQRTQQEDSAVYLCASSSTGEKETQYFGPGTRLLVL.

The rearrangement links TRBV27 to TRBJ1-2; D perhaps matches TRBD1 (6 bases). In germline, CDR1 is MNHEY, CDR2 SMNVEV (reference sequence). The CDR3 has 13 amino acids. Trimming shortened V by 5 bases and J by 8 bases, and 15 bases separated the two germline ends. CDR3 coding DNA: TGTGCCAGCAGTCCTTGGGGGGGCAGGGGCTACACCTTC. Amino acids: CASSPWGGRGYTF.

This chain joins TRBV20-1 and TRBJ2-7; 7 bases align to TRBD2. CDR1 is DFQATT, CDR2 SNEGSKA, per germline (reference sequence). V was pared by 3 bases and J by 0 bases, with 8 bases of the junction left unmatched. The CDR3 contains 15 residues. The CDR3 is CSARAGGKSSYEQYF. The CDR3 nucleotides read TGCAGTGCTAGGGCCGGGGGGAAGAGCTCCTACGAGCAGTACTTC.

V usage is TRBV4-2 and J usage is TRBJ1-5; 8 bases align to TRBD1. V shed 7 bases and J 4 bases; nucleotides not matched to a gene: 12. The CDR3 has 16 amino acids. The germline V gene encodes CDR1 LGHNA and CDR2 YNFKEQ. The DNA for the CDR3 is TGTGCCAGCATCCCAGAGGGACAGGTGTCTAATCAGCCCCAGCATTTT. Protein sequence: CASIPEGQVSNQPQHF.

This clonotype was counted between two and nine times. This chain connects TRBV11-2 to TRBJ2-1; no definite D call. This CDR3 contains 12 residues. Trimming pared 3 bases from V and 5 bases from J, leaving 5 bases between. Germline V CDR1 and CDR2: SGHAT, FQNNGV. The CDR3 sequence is CASSFSNNEQFF. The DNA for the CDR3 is TGTGCCAGCAGCTTCTCGAACAATGAGCAGTTCTTC. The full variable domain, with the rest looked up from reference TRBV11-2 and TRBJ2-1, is EAGVAQSPRYKIIEKRQSVAFWCNPISGHATLYWYQQILGQGPKLLIQFQNNGVVDDSQLPKDRFSAERLKGVDSTLKIQPAKLEDSAVYLCASSFSNNEQFFGPGTRLTVL.

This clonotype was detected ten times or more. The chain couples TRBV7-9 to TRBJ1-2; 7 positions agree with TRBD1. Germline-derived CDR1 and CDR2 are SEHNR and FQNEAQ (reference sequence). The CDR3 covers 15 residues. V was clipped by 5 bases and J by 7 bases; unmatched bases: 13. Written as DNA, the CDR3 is TGTGCCAGCAGCGACAGGGTCCTTTTTAGTGTTGGCTACACCTTC. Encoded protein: CASSDRVLFSVGYTF.

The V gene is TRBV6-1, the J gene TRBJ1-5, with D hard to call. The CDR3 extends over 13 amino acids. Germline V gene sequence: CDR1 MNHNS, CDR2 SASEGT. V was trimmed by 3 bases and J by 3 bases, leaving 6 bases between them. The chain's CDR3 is CASSDSFNQPQHF. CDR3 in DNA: TGTGCCAGCAGTGACAGTTTCAATCAGCCCCAGCATTTT.

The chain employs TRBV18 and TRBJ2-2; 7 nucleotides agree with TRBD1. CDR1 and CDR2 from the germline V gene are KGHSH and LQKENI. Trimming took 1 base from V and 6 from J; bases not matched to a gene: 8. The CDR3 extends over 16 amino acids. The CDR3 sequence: CASSPQGQSVAGELFF. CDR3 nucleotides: TGTGCCAGCTCACCACAGGGACAGAGTGTCGCCGGGGAGCTGTTTTTT. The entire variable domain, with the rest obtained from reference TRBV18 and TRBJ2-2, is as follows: NAGVMQNPRHLVRRRGQEARLRCSPMKGHSHVYWYRQLPEEGLKFMVYLQKENIIDESGMPKERFSAEFPKEGPSILRIQQVVRGDSAAYFCASSPQGQSVAGELFFGEGSRLTVL.

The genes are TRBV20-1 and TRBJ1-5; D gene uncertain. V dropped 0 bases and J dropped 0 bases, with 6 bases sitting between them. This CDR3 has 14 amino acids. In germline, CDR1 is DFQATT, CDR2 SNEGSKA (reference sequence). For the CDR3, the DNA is TGCAGTGCTAGAGATAAGTATAGCAATCAGCCCCAGCATTTT. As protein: CSARDKYSNQPQHF.

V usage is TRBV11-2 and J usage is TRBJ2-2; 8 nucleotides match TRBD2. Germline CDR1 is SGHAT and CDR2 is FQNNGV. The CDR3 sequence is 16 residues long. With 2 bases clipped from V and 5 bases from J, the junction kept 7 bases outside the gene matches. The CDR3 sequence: CASSLRGLGQTGELFF. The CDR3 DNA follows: TGTGCCAGCAGCTTAAGGGGACTAGGCCAAACCGGGGAGCTGTTTTTT.

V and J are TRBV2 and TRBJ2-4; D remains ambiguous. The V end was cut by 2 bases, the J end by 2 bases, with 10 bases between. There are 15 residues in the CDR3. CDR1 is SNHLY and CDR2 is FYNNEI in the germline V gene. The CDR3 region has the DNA TGTGCCAGCAGTGAAAGATCAGGAACCAAAAACATTCAGTACTTC. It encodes CASSERSGTKNIQYF.

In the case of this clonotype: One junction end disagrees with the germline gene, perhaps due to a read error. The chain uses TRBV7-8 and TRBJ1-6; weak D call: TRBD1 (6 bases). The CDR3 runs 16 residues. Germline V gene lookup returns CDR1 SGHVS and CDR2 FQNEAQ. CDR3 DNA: TGTGCCAGCAGCCGCTTAGGAGGGGGGTCCAGTGCACCCCTCCCCTTT. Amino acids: CASSRLGGGSSAPLPF.

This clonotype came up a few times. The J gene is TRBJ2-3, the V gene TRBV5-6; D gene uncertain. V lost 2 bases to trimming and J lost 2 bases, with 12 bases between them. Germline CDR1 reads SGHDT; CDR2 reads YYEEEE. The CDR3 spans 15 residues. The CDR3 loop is CASSFLTDTTDTQYF. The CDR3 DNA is TGTGCCAGCAGCTTTTTAACAGATACCACAGATACGCAGTATTTT.

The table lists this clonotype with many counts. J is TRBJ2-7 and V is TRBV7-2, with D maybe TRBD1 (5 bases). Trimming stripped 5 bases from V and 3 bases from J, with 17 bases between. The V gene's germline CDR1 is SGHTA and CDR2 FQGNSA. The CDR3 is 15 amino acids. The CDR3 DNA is TGTGCCAGCAGCCCCCGGCAGGGTCCTTTCTACGAGCAGTACTTC. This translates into CASSPRQGPFYEQYF.

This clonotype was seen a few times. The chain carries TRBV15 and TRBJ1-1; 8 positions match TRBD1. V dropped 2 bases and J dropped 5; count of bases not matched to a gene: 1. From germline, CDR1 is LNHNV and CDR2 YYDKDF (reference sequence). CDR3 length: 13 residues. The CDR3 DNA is TGTGCCACCAGCAGAAACAGGGGGACTGAAGCTTTCTTT. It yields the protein CATSRNRGTEAFF.

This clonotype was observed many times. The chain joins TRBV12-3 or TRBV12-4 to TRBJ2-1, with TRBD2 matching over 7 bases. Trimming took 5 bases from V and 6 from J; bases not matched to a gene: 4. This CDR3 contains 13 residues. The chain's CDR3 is CASSGTGGNEQFF. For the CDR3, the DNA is TGTGCCAGCAGTGGCACGGGGGGCAATGAGCAGTTCTTC.

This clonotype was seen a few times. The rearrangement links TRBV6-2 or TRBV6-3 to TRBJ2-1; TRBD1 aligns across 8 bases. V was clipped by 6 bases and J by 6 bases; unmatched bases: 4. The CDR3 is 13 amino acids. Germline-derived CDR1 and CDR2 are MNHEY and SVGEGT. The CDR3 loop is CASRDRASNEQFF. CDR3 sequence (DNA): TGTGCCAGCAGGGACAGGGCCAGCAATGAGCAGTTCTTC.

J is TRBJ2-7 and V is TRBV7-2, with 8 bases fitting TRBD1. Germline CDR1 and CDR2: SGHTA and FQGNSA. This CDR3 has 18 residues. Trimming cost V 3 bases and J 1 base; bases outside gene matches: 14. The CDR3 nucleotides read TGTGCCAGCAGCTTCTCGCGTATAGGGACAGGATTTTCCTACGAGCAGTACTTC. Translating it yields CASSFSRIGTGFSYEQYF. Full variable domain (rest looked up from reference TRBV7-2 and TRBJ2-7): GAGVSQSPSNKVTEKGKDVELRCDPISGHTALYWYRQSLGQGLEFLIYFQGNSAPDKSGLPSDRFSAERTGGSVSTLTIQRTQQEDSAVYLCASSFSRIGTGFSYEQYFGPGTRLTVT.

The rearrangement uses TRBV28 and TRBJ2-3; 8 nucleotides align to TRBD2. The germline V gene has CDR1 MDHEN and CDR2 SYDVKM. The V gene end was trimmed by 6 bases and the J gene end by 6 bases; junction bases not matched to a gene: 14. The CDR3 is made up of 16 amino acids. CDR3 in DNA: TGTGCCAGCAGAGTCGGGGGGGCGGGGCGGTCGGATACGCAGTATTTT. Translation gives CASRVGGAGRSDTQYF.

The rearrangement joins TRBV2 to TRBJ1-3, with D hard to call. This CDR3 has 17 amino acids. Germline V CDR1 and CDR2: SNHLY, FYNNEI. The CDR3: CATFSPAESLSGNTIYF. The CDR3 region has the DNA TGTGCTACCTTTTCTCCGGCCGAGTCTCTCTCTGGAAACACCATATATTTT.